A single sample gave rise to the 27 T cell receptor beta chains below, sequenced in a study of regulatory T cells in long-lasting Graves disease. iRepertoire HTBI primers and Arm-PCR of CDR3 regions built TCR beta libraries. TCRdb ran MiXCR on the multiplex PCR reads and lists one entry per CDR3 protein. The sample carries about 460,000 distinct CDR3 sequences, about 20% recorded once. The time point here: persistent/refractory GD, antithyroid drugs over 5 years with positive TRAb. RNA from PBMCs was the source of the TCR library. This material consisted of peripheral blood mononuclear cells (PBMCs), taken when the disease was refractory, from a patient treated with antithyroid drugs. The receptor set was obtained from a female donor with Graves disease.

This clonotype has ten or more counts. J is TRBJ1-4 and V is TRBV20-1, with D perhaps TRBD1 (5 bases). The germline V gene has CDR1 DFQATT and CDR2 SNEGSKA (reference sequence). The CDR3 spans 13 residues. Trimming took off 4 bases at V and 8 bases at J, with 14 bases between the two ends. The CDR3 DNA reads as TGCAGTGCTACAGGGATCGGAGAGGAAAAACTGTTTTTT. This gives the protein CSATGIGEEKLFF.

V usage is TRBV5-1 and J usage is TRBJ2-2, with D maybe TRBD2 (5 bases). V lost 3 bases, J lost 3 bases, and 9 bases lay in between. Germline V lookup: CDR1 SGHRS, CDR2 YFSETQ. The CDR3 runs 14 residues. The CDR3 sequence is CASSYGEYTGELFF. CDR3 coding DNA: TGCGCCAGCAGCTATGGGGAGTACACCGGGGAGCTGTTTTTT.

Note on this clonotype: A much larger clonotype is one base distant, so this may be a read error. The gene calls are TRBV12-3 or TRBV12-4 and TRBJ2-7, with D uncertain. V lost 6 bases, J lost 8 bases, and 17 bases lay in between. The CDR3 runs 13 residues. CDR3 residues: CASRGGGESKQYF. The CDR3 DNA reads as TGTGCCAGCAGAGGCGGTGGGGAATCCAAGCAGTACTTC.

In its sample, this clonotype was seen a few times. This chain uses TRBV27 with TRBJ1-5, with a weak D call TRBD1 (6 bases). Trimming pared 6 bases from V and 9 bases from J, leaving 18 bases between. Germline assignment: CDR1 MNHEY and CDR2 SMNVEV (reference sequence). This CDR3 is built from 14 residues. This CDR3 is CASRLLGGEGPQHF. DNA of the CDR3: TGTGCCAGCAGACTACTCGGGGGCGAGGGGCCCCAGCATTTT.

This clonotype was seen at least ten times. The rearrangement joins TRBV20-1 to TRBJ1-1; no reliable D call. This CDR3 is 11 amino acids long. Trimming removed 3 bases from V and 4 bases from J, with 6 bases in between. Germline CDR1 and CDR2: DFQATT and SNEGSKA (reference sequence). The CDR3 loop is CSASIRTEAFF. The CDR3 DNA follows: TGCAGTGCTAGTATTCGCACTGAAGCTTTCTTT.

This clonotype was recorded at least ten times. The CDR3 spells CASGDLQETQYF. The CDR3 bases are TGTGCCAGCGGGGACTTACAAGAGACCCAGTACTTC. The rearrangement uses TRBV2 and TRBJ2-5; a weak D match, TRBD2 (6 bases). Germline V gene lookup returns CDR1 SNHLY and CDR2 FYNNEI. The CDR3 runs to 12 residues. Trimming took 8 bases from V and 2 from J, leaving 9 bases between them.

This clonotype was seen a handful of times. An end of the junction does not agree with germline; a read error may underlie this. This chain uses TRBV28 with TRBJ2-1; the D is unclear. Germline-derived CDR1 and CDR2 are MDHEN and SYDVKM. This CDR3 comprises 14 residues. The chain's CDR3 is CASSLRSIGNEQSF. Written as DNA, the CDR3 is TGTGCCAGCAGTCTTCGATCTATCGGCAATGAGCAGTCCTTC.

The chain carries TRBV6-5 and TRBJ1-1; D gene unclear. Trimming stripped 4 bases from V and 1 base from J, with 28 bases between. The CDR3 has 20 amino acids. CDR1 is MNHEY and CDR2 is SVGAGI in the germline V gene. CDR3 sequence: CASSSLPLRRGGPQNTEAFF. For the CDR3, the DNA is TGTGCCAGCAGTTCCCTACCGCTACGTCGGGGAGGCCCCCAGAACACTGAAGCTTTCTTT.

This clonotype turned up a few times. This chain uses TRBV6-1 with TRBJ2-7; TRBD1 matches at 8 bases. V was clipped by 5 bases and J by 0 bases; unmatched bases: 3. This CDR3 spans 14 amino acids. CDR1 is MNHNS and CDR2 is SASEGT in the germline V gene. CDR3 bases: TGTGCCAGCAGTATCAGGGGGCTCTCCTACGAGCAGTACTTC. Amino acids: CASSIRGLSYEQYF.

Many counts were recorded for this clonotype. This chain joins TRBV7-2 and TRBJ2-6; possible D gene TRBD1, 7 bases. The CDR3 sequence is 16 residues long. The V end was cut by 4 bases, the J end by 2 bases, with 12 bases between. The germline V gene encodes CDR1 SGHTA and CDR2 FQGNSA. CDR3 residues: CASSWQGGPGANVLTF. In nucleotides, the CDR3 is TGTGCCAGCAGCTGGCAGGGGGGCCCTGGGGCCAACGTCCTGACTTTC.

There are many counts of this clonotype. The chain couples TRBV7-2 to TRBJ1-2, with D uncertain. Trimming took off 2 bases at V and 6 bases at J, with 16 bases between the two ends. The CDR3 runs 15 residues. CDR1 and CDR2 from the germline V gene are SGHTA and FQGNSA. The CDR3 spells CASSLPGRYGDGYTF. CDR3 in DNA: TGTGCCAGCAGCTTACCGGGGAGGTATGGGGATGGCTACACCTTC.

This clonotype was recorded many times. The J gene is TRBJ2-2, the V gene TRBV12-3 or TRBV12-4, with TRBD2 as a possible D gene (5 bases). The CDR3 covers 13 residues. Trimming left V 10 bases short and J 3 bases short, with 12 bases between. CDR3 coding DNA: TGTGCCACCAGGACTGGGTACACCGGGGAGCTGTTTTTT. Residues: CATRTGYTGELFF.

This clonotype was counted only a few times. The gene calls are TRBV3-1 and TRBJ1-1, with no clear D. Trimming removed 0 bases from V and 0 bases from J, with 14 bases in between. In germline, CDR1 is LGHDT, CDR2 YNNKEL (reference sequence). CDR3 length equals 17 residues. The CDR3 region has the DNA TGTGCCAGCAGCCAAGATTTCTTCGAGCCTATGAACACTGAAGCTTTCTTT. It encodes CASSQDFFEPMNTEAFF.

This clonotype has a count of ten or more. V and J are TRBV29-1 and TRBJ2-5, with 8 bases matching TRBD1. With V trimmed by 3 bases and J by 1 base, 1 base remained unmatched. The CDR3 totals 13 residues. Germline CDR1 and CDR2: SQVTM and ANQGSEA. Written as DNA, the CDR3 is TGCAGCGTTGAGACAGGGGCCCAAGAGACCCAGTACTTC. This codes for CSVETGAQETQYF.

Remarks on this clonotype: A single base separates this from a much larger clone, so it may be a read error. CDR3 DNA: TGTGCCAGCAGGATTTACAGAGGAGGGGAGTCACCCCTCTACTTT. Encoded protein: CASRIYRGGESPLYF. This chain uses TRBV11-2 with TRBJ1-6; possibly TRBD1 for D (5 bases). This CDR3 is built from 15 residues. Per the germline V gene, CDR1 is SGHAT and CDR2 is FQNNGV. Full variable domain (remainder filled in from reference TRBV11-2 and TRBJ1-6): EAGVAQSPRYKIIEKRQSVAFWCNPISGHATLYWYQQILGQGPKLLIQFQNNGVVDDSQLPKDRFSAERLKGVDSTLKIQPAKLEDSAVYLCASRIYRGGESPLYFGNGTRLTVT.

The sample holds many counts of this clonotype. The DNA for the CDR3 is TGTGCCAGCAGTGGACCCAGGCGGGACGAGCAGTACTTC. Protein sequence: CASSGPRRDEQYF. J is TRBJ2-7 and V is TRBV2; D is perhaps TRBD2 (5 bases). This CDR3 is 13 amino acids long. The germline V gene encodes CDR1 SNHLY and CDR2 FYNNEI. V lost 4 bases and J lost 5, with 12 bases in between.

The J gene is TRBJ2-2, the V gene TRBV29-1, with D hard to call. Germline V gives CDR1 SQVTM, CDR2 ANQGSEA. V shed 1 base and J shed 2 bases, with 11 bases lying between them. The CDR3 totals 15 residues. CDR3 protein: CSVEVPLTNTGELFF. CDR3 DNA: TGCAGCGTTGAAGTTCCCCTTACCAACACCGGGGAGCTGTTTTTT.

Turning to this clonotype: An end of the junction does not agree with germline; a read error may underlie this. The chain links TRBV28 to TRBJ1-5, with unresolved D. Germline V gene lookup returns CDR1 MDHEN and CDR2 SYDVKM. CDR3 length: 13 amino acids. The CDR3 region has the DNA TGTGCCGGCAGATTAGGAGGCAATCAGCCCCAGCATTTT. It yields the protein CAGRLGGNQPQHF.

This clonotype occurred many times. This chain joins TRBV28 and TRBJ2-7; 7 bases fit TRBD2. Unmatched junction bases numbered 6, after V lost 7 bases and J lost 3 bases. The CDR3 is 13 amino acids. Per the germline V gene, CDR1 is MDHEN and CDR2 is SYDVKM. The CDR3, as DNA: TGTGCCAGCACCCCGGGACTAAACTACGAGCAGTACTTC. Amino acids: CASTPGLNYEQYF.

This chain links TRBV11-2 with TRBJ2-5; 8 bases are a match to TRBD1. Germline V gene lookup returns CDR1 SGHAT and CDR2 FQNNGV. This CDR3 has 15 residues. Losses at the gene ends were 7 bases for V and 1 base for J; bases not matched to a gene: 8. CDR3 nucleotide sequence: TGTGCCAGCACCAGGACAGGGATCGTCCAAGAGACCCAGTACTTC. Translated, it gives CASTRTGIVQETQYF.

J is TRBJ1-3 and V is TRBV7-2, with D perhaps TRBD1 (6 bases). In germline, CDR1 is SGHTA, CDR2 FQGNSA. The CDR3 has 14 residues. V was trimmed by 7 bases and J by 4 bases, leaving 14 bases between them. Written as DNA, the CDR3 is TGTGCCAGCAACAGACAGGCGGACGGAAACACCATATATTTT. Amino acids: CASNRQADGNTIYF. The entire variable domain, with the rest obtained from reference TRBV7-2 and TRBJ1-3, is as follows: GAGVSQSPSNKVTEKGKDVELRCDPISGHTALYWYRQSLGQGLEFLIYFQGNSAPDKSGLPSDRFSAERTGGSVSTLTIQRTQQEDSAVYLCASNRQADGNTIYFGEGSWLTVV.

The DNA of the CDR3 is TGCAGCGTTAAAGCAGGGGCAGTCAATCAGCCCCAGCATTTT. Its translation is CSVKAGAVNQPQHF. V and J are TRBV29-1 and TRBJ1-5, with D possibly matching TRBD1 (6 bases). Germline V gives CDR1 SQVTM, CDR2 ANQGSEA. There are 14 residues in the CDR3. Trimming pared 5 bases from V and 3 bases from J, leaving 14 bases between.

In this sample, this clonotype turned up many times. The rearrangement uses TRBV7-2 and TRBJ2-7, with 7 bases matching TRBD2. Germline V gene lookup returns CDR1 SGHTA and CDR2 FQGNSA. V trimming: 0 bases; J trimming: 7 bases; junction bases outside the gene matches: 6. There are 14 residues in the CDR3. CDR3 nucleotides: TGTGCCAGCAGCTTAGCGGGAGGGCCGGGGGAGCAGTACTTC. Protein sequence: CASSLAGGPGEQYF.

This clonotype was counted ten times or more. The V gene is TRBV29-1, the J gene TRBJ1-5, with D uncertain. In germline, CDR1 is SQVTM, CDR2 ANQGSEA. The CDR3 runs 11 residues. The ends were cut back, 4 bases at V and 4 bases at J, with 5 bases in the middle. For the CDR3, the DNA is TGCAGCGTTGGGGGTAATCAGCCCCAGCATTTT. As protein: CSVGGNQPQHF.

As concerns this clonotype: A much more abundant neighbour one base away suggests this may be a read error. The chain is built from TRBV28 and TRBJ2-7; D unresolved. The CDR3 runs 14 residues. CDR1 and CDR2 from the germline V gene are MDHEN and SYDVKM. Here the CDR3 reads CASSTWALHYKQYF. The CDR3 nucleotides are TGTGCCAGCAGTACATGGGCCCTTCACTACAAGCAGTACTTC.

This clonotype was observed at least ten times. V gene TRBV28 combines with J gene TRBJ2-5, with no clear D. Germline CDR1 and CDR2: MDHEN and SYDVKM. The CDR3 is 13 amino acids. The V end lost 3 bases, the J end lost 1 base, and 6 bases lay between the germline ends. The CDR3 loop reads CASSFGFQETQYF. DNA for the CDR3: TGTGCCAGCAGTTTCGGCTTCCAAGAGACCCAGTACTTC.

The gene calls are TRBV12-5 and TRBJ2-5; no definite D call. With the DNA end fitting TRBJ2-1 better, the J assignment may be wrong. The V gene's germline CDR1 is LGHNT and CDR2 FRNRAP. CDR3 length: 13 residues. The CDR3 DNA reads TGTGCTAGTGGTTTGGTTATTGGTACCGAGCAGTTCTTC. Translation: CASGLVIGTEQFF.